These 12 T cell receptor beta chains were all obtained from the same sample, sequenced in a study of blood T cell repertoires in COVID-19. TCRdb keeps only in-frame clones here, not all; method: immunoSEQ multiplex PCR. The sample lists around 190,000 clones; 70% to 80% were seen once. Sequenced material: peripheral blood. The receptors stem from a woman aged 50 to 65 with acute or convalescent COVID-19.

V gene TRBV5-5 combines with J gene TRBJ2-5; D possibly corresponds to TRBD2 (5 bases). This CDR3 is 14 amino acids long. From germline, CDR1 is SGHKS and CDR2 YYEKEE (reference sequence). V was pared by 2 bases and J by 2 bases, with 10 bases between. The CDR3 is CASSFGLTQETQYF. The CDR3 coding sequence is TGTGCCAGCAGCTTCGGACTGACTCAAGAGACCCAGTACTTC.

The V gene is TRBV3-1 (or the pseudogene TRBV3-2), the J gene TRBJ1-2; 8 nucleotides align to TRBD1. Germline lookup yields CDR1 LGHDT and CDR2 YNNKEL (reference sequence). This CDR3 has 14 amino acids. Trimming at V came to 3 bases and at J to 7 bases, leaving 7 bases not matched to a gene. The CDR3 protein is CASSHLDRVGGYTF. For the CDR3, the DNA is TGTGCCAGCAGCCACCTGGACAGGGTCGGTGGCTACACCTTC.

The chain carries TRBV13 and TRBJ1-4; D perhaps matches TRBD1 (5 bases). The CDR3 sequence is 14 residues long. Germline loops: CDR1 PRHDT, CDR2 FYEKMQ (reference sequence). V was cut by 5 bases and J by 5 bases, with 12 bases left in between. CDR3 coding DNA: TGTGCCAGCAGCCGACGGACAAACAATGAAAAACTGTTTTTT. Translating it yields CASSRRTNNEKLFF. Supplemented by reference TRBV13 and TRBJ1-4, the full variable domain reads AAGVIQSPRHLIKEKRETATLKCYPIPRHDTVYWYQQGPGQDPQFLISFYEKMQSDKGSIPDRFSAQQFSDYHSELNMSSLELGDSALYFCASSRRTNNEKLFFGSGTQLSVL.

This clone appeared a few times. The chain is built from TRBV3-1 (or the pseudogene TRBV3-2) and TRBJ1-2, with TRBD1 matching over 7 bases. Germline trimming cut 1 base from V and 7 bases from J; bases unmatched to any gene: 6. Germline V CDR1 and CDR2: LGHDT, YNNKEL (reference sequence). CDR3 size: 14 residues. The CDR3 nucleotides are TGTGCCAGCAGCCAAGTCGAGGGGGCAGGTGGCTACACCTTC. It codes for CASSQVEGAGGYTF.

In nucleotides, the CDR3 is TGCAGCGTTGCCGGGGGGGGAGGGAGCTCCTACGAGCAGTACTTC. It yields the protein CSVAGGGGSSYEQYF. The rearrangement links TRBV29-1 to TRBJ2-7; TRBD2 agrees at 8 bases. CDR3 length: 15 amino acids. J was trimmed by 0 bases and V by 4 bases; bases with no gene match: 8. The germline V gene has CDR1 SQVTM and CDR2 ANQGSEA.

CDR3 loop: CASSEGQGDQPQHF. The CDR3 DNA reads TGCGCCAGCAGCGAGGGACAGGGGGATCAGCCCCAGCATTTT. This chain joins TRBV5-1 and TRBJ1-5; 11 nucleotides align to TRBD1. The germline CDR1 and CDR2 sequences are SGHRS and YFSETQ. The CDR3 is 14 amino acids. The junction had 2 bases not matched to a gene; V was cut back by 4 bases and J by 5 bases.

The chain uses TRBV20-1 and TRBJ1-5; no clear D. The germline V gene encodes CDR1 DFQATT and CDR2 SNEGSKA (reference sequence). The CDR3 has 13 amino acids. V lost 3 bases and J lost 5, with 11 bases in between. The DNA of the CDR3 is TGCAGTGCTAGTTCCAGGCTCTATCAGCCCCAGCATTTT. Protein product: CSASSRLYQPQHF.

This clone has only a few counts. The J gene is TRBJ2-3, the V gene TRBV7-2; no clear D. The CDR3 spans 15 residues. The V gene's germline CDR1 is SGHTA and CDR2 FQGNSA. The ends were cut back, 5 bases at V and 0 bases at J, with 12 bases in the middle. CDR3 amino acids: CASSPQTVSTDTQYF. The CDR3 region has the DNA TGTGCCAGCAGCCCGCAGACTGTTAGCACAGATACGCAGTATTTT. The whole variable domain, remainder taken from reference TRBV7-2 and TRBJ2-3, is GAGVSQSPSNKVTEKGKDVELRCDPISGHTALYWYRQSLGQGLEFLIYFQGNSAPDKSGLPSDRFSAERTGGSVSTLTIQRTQQEDSAVYLCASSPQTVSTDTQYFGPGTRLTVL.

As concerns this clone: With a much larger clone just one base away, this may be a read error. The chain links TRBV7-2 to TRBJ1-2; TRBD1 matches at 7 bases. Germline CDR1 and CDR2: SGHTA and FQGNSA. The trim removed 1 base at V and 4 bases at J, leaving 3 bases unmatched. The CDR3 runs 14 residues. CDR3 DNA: TGTGCCAGCAGCTTAGGGGGACAGAGCTATGGCTACACCTTC. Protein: CASSLGGQSYGYTF.

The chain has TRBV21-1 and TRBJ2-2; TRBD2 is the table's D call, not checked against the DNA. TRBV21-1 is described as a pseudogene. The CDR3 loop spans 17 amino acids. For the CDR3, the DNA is TGTGCCAGCAGCCCCCGCTTGGCTAGCGGGGCGACCGGGGAGCTGTTTTTT. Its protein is CASSPRLASGATGELFF.

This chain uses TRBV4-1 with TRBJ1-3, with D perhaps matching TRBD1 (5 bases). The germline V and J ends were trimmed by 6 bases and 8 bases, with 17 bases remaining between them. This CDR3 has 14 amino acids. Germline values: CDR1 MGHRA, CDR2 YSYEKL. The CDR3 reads CASSRLGWGDTIYF. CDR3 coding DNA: TGCGCCAGCAGTCGCCTGGGTTGGGGGGACACCATATATTTT.

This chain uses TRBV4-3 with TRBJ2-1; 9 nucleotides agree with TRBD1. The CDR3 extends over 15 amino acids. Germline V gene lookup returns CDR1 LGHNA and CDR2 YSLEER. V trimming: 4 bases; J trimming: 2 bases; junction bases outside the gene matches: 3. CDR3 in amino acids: CASSLRQGAYNEQFF. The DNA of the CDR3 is TGCGCCAGCAGCCTCAGACAGGGGGCCTACAATGAGCAGTTCTTC.